This entry features one T cell receptor beta chain sequence. Antigen: not known. Germline CDR1 is SGHDT and CDR2 is YYEEEE. This CDR3 contains 16 residues. The V end lost 1 base, the J end lost 0 bases, and 14 bases lay between the germline ends. Notes on the study in general: Tumor Treg TCRs overlapped most with tumor naive CD4+ cells.

Full-length variable regions came from constant-region reverse primers plus semi-nested Nested Universal Primer A PCR. MiXCR was run by TCRdb on the 5' RACE reads, yielding one entry per CDR3 protein. The profile shows 35,000 to 50,000 distinct CDR3 sequences, 29% of them singletons. Memory CD4+ cells were defined as CD4+CD45RO+CD25-. Input material: memory CD4+ T cells sorted from a lymph node. Indicated subset: memory CD4+ T cells, CD4+CD45RO+CD25-. The J gene is TRBJ2-7, the V gene TRBV5-6; D is possibly TRBD1 or TRBD2 (6 bases each). This TCR was recovered from a female donor with breast cancer. In DNA, the CDR3 is TGTGCCAGCAGCTTGTTGGGGGGCCAAGGCTCCTACGAGCAGTACTTC. Its translation is CASSLLGGQGSYEQYF.